This T cell receptor (beta chain) was sequenced for a study of OX40 agonist ivuxolimab in advanced cancers. Study-wide findings and caveats: CD8+ T cells were the subset that, on average, had more expanded clones than CD4+.

Notes on this clone: Its cognate antigen is unknown.

The germline V gene encodes CDR1 SGHRS and CDR2 YFSETQ. This CDR3 spans 15 amino acids. V was clipped by 4 bases and J by 7 bases; unmatched bases: 11. Sequenced by immunoSEQ multiplex PCR; TCRdb stores in-frame clones only, minus some. This sample yields about 49,000 clones, of which 85% are seen a single time; just over 20% belongs to the top ten. The source of this sequence is an adult with an advanced solid tumor such as melanoma, head and neck, liver or kidney cancer. The specimen comprised CD4+ or CD8+ T cells sorted from blood, sampled in a trial of the OX40 agonist ivuxolimab. This chain uses TRBV5-1 with TRBJ2-1, with 7 nucleotides matching TRBD1. CDR3 DNA sequence: TGCGCCAGCAGCGCCTTCCCGTCAGGGGGAAATGAGCAGTTCTTC. As protein: CASSAFPSGGNEQFF.